A single sample gave rise to the 3 T cell receptor beta chains below, sequenced in a study of T-cell memory formation after mild COVID-19 (dated by TCRdb to the early 2020s). Libraries were prepared through 5' RACE. Sequencing was carried out with an Illumina NovaSeq 6000. TCRdb handled the public reads itself, with Q25 trimming in fastp and clone calling in MiXCR, and kept productive beta chains. Every CDR3 protein is listed once, alongside the most common genes and DNA of its rows. In all, the sample holds fewer than 600,000 distinct CDR3 sequences, and roughly a fifth of those were seen once. In total, the top ten clones hold approximately 8.4% of the sample. Sequenced material: PBMCs or a T cell subset sorted from them (not recorded which). These receptor sequences come from an adult woman who had mild COVID-19 (a few samples of this study predate the infection). The sample titles of this study are shuffled in the database, so cell type and time point are left out; the donor was told from shared clones.

The rearrangement links TRBV7-9 to TRBJ2-1; 13 bases are shared with TRBD2. The junction had 11 bases not matched to a gene; V was cut back by 6 bases and J by 0 bases. The CDR3 contains 19 residues. In germline, CDR1 is SEHNR, CDR2 FQNEAQ (reference sequence). Here the CDR3 DNA reads TGTGCCAGCAGTTTGACTAGCGGGGGGACCCTTAGCTCCTACAATGAGCAGTTCTTC. Its protein is CASSLTSGGTLSSYNEQFF.

J is TRBJ1-2 and V is TRBV6-6; D possibly corresponds to TRBD1 (6 bases). From germline, CDR1 is MNHNY and CDR2 SVGAGI (reference sequence). V was shortened by 5 bases and J by 6 bases, with 16 bases between the two germline ends. The CDR3 covers 14 residues. CDR3 sequence reads: CASSQPGGKNGYTF. CDR3 sequence (DNA): TGTGCCAGCAGTCAGCCGGGGGGCAAGAATGGCTACACCTTC.

This clonotype has a handful of counts. The chain carries TRBV7-9 and TRBJ2-3, with TRBD2 as a possible D gene (6 bases). Germline-derived CDR1 and CDR2 are SEHNR and FQNEAQ (reference sequence). V was trimmed by 5 bases and J by 4 bases, leaving 19 bases between them. The CDR3 is 16 amino acids. The CDR3 reads CASSPAGSLKADTQYF. DNA for the CDR3: TGTGCCAGCAGCCCAGCGGGCAGTTTAAAGGCAGATACGCAGTATTTT. Filled out from reference TRBV7-9 and TRBJ2-3, the complete variable domain reads DTGVSQNPRHKITKRGQNVTFRCDPISEHNRLYWYRQTLGQGPEFLTYFQNEAQLEKSRLLSDRFSAERPKGSFSTLEIQRTEQGDSAMYLCASSPAGSLKADTQYFGPGTRLTVL.